Detailed here is one T cell receptor (beta chain). The data originate from a study of human T cells and chemical hapten exposure. Germline V gives CDR1 SGHKS, CDR2 YYEKEE (reference sequence). CDR3 length equals 22 residues. V gave up 0 bases and J gave up 1 base; unmatched junction bases: 23. The sample's time point: pre-sensitization, week 0. The treatment was: therapeutic diphenylcyclopropenone sensitization with weekly scalp DPC. Unfractionated whole blood yielded total RNA. Authors' analysis steps: Counting gave a median of approximately 96,000 TCRs per sample, with values ranging from roughly 23,224 to 700,000. TCRdb itself ran the RACE reads through MiXCR, one entry per CDR3 protein. The V and J calls reflect TCRdb's pipeline rather than the authors' work. The sample holds around 300,000 distinct CDR3 sequences, around 7.7% seen once.

This TCR was sampled from a man aged 18 to 29 with alopecia areata. Some clones in this sample may be carry-over from other donors' samples. The sequencing used whole blood, collected in connection with sensitization to the hapten diphenylcyclopropenone (DPC). The chain combines TRBV5-5 with TRBJ2-7; 9 nucleotides align to TRBD1. As DNA, the CDR3 is TGTGCCAGCAGCTTGGGCCTGAAAACAGGGGGCGAATTGTTACCCCCATCCTACGAGCAGTACTTC. This gives the protein CASSLGLKTGGELLPPSYEQYF.